Listed here is a single TCR beta chain. It has no known antigen specificity. Base qualities were left out, and no much larger clone turns up one base away. Library construction relied on 5' RACE. Sequencing used a NextSeq 500. The TCR library protocol attached unique molecular identifiers to individual cDNA molecules to correct for sequencing error and PCR bias. Sequencing covered both TCR alpha and beta chains, and within each sample the abundances of alpha and beta sequences were tightly co-correlated. Concerning the study's data processing: Decombinator V4 was used to perform V gene, J gene and CDR3 annotation of TCR sequences. Expanded TCRs were defined as changing significantly between any two time points under a Poisson model with p below 0.0001. TCR abundances were normalised to the total number of TCRs sequenced per sample and were expressed as counts per million. MAIT TCRs were defined by TRAV1-2 paired with TRAJ12, TRAJ20 or TRAJ33, and iNKT TCRs by TRAV10 paired with TRAJ18. VDJdb, accessed on 1 November 2021, was searched for TCRs annotated for CMV, EBV and SARS-CoV-2, and TCRs annotated for more than one antigen were excluded. TCRdb handled the public reads itself, with Q25 trimming in fastp and clone calling in MiXCR, and kept productive beta chains. Rows are unified per CDR3 protein, each entry keeping the most common DNA and genes. It is TCRdb's table, rather than the study itself, that gives the V and J calls and clone size. Within this sample are about 66,000 distinct CDR3 sequences, with roughly 18% of them counted one time only. The ten most abundant clones make up almost 9% of the sample.

Including cysteine and phenylalanine, the CDR3 has 13 amino acids. The DNA shown is the 39-base CDR3, in frame from base 1. Trimming removed 3 bases from V and 8 bases from J; the gene matches leave 4 bases unexplained. CDR1 MNHEY and CDR2 SMNVEV were looked up in the germline V gene (reference sequence). Set within a cohort of healthcare workers in London, UK, this nested case-control study involved weekly PCR testing of nasopharyngeal swabs along with blood sampling. Healthcare workers were recruited during the week of the UK lockdown, between 23 and 31 March 2020, and followed weekly for up to 16 weeks. This entry belongs to a study of early T cells in non-severe SARS-CoV-2 infection listed by TCRdb under 2021. For the study in its entirety: Bulk RNA from unsorted whole blood was used for TCR sequencing, so alpha and beta chains could not be paired. Results the study describes overall, beyond this receptor: Matching against VDJdb was skewed toward anti-spike CD8 responses, likely underestimated virus-specific expansions, and missed private and CD4 specificities.

The clonotype comes from an adult who was a healthcare worker with PCR-confirmed SARS-CoV-2 infection or an uninfected control (not recorded which). The chain uses TRBV27 and TRBJ1-2, and TRBD1 matches 9 of the central bases. Source: whole blood, taken at baseline. The DNA is as follows: TGTGCCAGCAGTTTTGGGACAGGGCGCGGCTACACCTTC. Translation gives CASSFGTGRGYTF.